This TCR beta chain was retrieved from a study of T cell responses to AZD1222 COVID-19 vaccine (dated by TCRdb to the early 2020s). Study-wide context: A total of over 230 trial participants underwent TCR sequencing, of whom 200 to 220 received two doses of AZD1222 and some 25 received two doses of the MenACWY control vaccine. Trial participants were enrolled by age into subgroups of 18-55, 56-69 and 70-plus years, and 148, 28 and 57 TCR-sequenced participants, respectively, were included in these subgroups.

The paper as a whole reports these results and caveats: Reportedly, close to half of the unique spike-specific TCRs recognized epitopes lying outside the regions that are mutated in the B.1.351 and B.1.1.7 variants. The 56-69-year group was small, and its depth increase did not reach significance, likely because of low power. A significant rise in spike-specific TCR breadth and depth was observed after two AZD1222 doses relative to day 0 and relative to MenACWY recipients. Most participants were white British and females outnumbered males, and the authors suggested that clonal diversity may have been underestimated. Vaccine-associated CD4 TCRs spanned the whole spike protein, with dominant responses in regions 160-218 and 743-854. Conclusions about previously exposed vaccinees are limited because only five to seven AZD1222 recipients were SARS-CoV-2 seropositive at baseline. No day 14 peak-response samples were available, so repertoires were characterized only after the peak T cell response.

According to the germline V gene (reference sequence), CDR1 reads LNHDA and CDR2 reads SQIVND. Relative to germline, V is missing 2 bases and J is missing 7 bases, with 2 bases of the junction outside any gene match. Reading from cysteine to phenylalanine, the CDR3 counts 13 amino acids. The sequence is cut down to CDR3 DNA, 39 bases in frame from base 1. This clone occurred once. Its antigen remains undetermined. Nothing much larger sits one base from this clone, and base qualities are not available. The CDR3 regions of human TCRbeta chains were subjected to immunosequencing. The paper's processing steps were these. TCRs in the repertoires were matched against a reference library of SARS-CoV-2-specific TCRs that had been generated with the MIRA antigen-specificity platform. Breadth was defined as the fraction of unique TCRs that were SARS-CoV-2-associated, and depth was defined as the fraction of total T cells that were SARS-CoV-2-associated. Using the MIRA data, each spike-specific TCR was mapped to the spike region that the TCR reacts to and placed in a CD4 or CD8 class. Log10-transformed breadth and depth values were compared by one-way ANOVA with Sidak's multiple comparisons tests. TCRdb carries this immuneACCESS record with in-frame sequences only. Its versions omit some clonotypes, under half of them owing to an unresolved V gene in the studies checked, with the rest unexplained. For V, J and clone size, that table is used; D and trimming come from the DNA. Here the sample has under 200,000 clones; about 91% occur a single time. The ten largest clonotypes hold roughly 4.4% of the sample.

Read against the paper, the sample's time point label means: baseline before first vaccination. Read against the paper, the sample's treatment or condition label means: meningococcal conjugate vaccine given as trial control. Vaccinee samples came from UK trials COV001 and COV002, including a single-blind randomized controlled phase 2/3 trial of AZD1222 (ChAdOx1 nCoV-19) in healthy adults. For TCRbeta chain sequencing, PBMC samples from trial participants were taken at day 0 and at day 28 after the second dose. Sequencing used peripheral blood, obtained on day 0 of MenACWY control vaccination. The chain is made from TRBV19 and TRBJ1-5, and 7 junctional nucleotides match TRBD1. This TCR derives from an adult in good health. The sequenced DNA: TGTGCCAGTAGTATAAGAGGGGGCCAGCCCCAGCATTTT. Its protein reads: CASSIRGGQPQHF.